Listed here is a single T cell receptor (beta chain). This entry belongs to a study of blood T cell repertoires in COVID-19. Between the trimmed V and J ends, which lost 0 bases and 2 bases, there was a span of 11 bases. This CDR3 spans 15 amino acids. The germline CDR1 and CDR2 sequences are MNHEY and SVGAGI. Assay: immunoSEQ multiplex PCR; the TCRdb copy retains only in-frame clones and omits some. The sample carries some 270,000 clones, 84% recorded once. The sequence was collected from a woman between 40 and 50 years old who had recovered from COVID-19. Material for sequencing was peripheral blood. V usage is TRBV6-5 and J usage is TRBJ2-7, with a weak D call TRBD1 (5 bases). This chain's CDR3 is CASSYSTAFPYEQYF. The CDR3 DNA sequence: TGTGCCAGCAGTTACTCGACAGCCTTTCCCTACGAGCAGTACTTC.